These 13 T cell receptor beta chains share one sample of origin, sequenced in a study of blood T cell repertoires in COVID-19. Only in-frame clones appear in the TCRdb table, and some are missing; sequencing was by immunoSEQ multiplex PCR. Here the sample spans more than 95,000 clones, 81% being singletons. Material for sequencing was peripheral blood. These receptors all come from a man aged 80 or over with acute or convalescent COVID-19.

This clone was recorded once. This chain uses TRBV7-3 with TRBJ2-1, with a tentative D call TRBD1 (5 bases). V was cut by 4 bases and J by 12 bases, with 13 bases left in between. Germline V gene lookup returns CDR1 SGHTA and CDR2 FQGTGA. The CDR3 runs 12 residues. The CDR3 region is CASSSTDLRQFF. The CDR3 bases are TGTGCCAGCAGCTCGACAGACCTTAGGCAGTTCTTC.

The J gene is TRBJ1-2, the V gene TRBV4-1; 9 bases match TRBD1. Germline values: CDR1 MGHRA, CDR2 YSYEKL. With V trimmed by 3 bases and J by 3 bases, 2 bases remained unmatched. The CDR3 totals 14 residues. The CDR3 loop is CASSQRDRDYGYTF. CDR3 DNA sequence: TGCGCCAGCAGCCAGAGGGACAGGGACTATGGCTACACCTTC.

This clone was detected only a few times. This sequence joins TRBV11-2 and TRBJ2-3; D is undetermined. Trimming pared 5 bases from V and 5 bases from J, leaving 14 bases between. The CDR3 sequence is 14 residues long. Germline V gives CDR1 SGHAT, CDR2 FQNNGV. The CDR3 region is CASSQRRGLDTQYF. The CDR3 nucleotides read TGTGCCAGCAGCCAAAGAAGAGGTCTAGATACGCAGTATTTT.

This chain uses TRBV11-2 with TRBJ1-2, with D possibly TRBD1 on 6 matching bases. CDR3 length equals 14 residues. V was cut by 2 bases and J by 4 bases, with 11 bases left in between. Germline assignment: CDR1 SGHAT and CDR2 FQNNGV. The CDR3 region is CASSLRGAIYGYTF. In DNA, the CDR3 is TGTGCCAGCAGCTTACGGGGGGCAATCTATGGCTACACCTTC.

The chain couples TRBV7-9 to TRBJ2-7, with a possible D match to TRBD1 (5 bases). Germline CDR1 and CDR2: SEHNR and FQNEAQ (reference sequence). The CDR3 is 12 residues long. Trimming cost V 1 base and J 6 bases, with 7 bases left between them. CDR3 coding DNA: TGTGCCAGCAGCTTAGTGGGGCCCGAGCAGTACTTC. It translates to CASSLVGPEQYF.

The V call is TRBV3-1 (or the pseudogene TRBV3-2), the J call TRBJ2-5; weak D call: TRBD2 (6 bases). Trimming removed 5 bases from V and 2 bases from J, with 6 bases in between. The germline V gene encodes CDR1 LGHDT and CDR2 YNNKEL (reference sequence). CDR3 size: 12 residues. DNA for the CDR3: TGTGCCAGCAGCGGACTACAAGAGACCCAGTACTTC. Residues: CASSGLQETQYF.

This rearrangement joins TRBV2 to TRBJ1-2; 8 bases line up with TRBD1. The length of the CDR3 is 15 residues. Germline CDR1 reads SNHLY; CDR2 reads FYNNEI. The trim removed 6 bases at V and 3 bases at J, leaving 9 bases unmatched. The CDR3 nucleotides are TGTGCCAGCAGCGACAGGGGAAGGGGCGACTATGGCTACACCTTC. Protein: CASSDRGRGDYGYTF.

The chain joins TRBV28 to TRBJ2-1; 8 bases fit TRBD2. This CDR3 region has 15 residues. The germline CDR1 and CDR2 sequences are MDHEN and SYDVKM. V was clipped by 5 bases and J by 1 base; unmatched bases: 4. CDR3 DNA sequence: TGTGCCAGCAGTCACGGGGGGGTGTCCTACAATGAGCAGTTCTTC. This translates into CASSHGGVSYNEQFF.

The CDR3: CASSYGAATLTTYEQYF. For the CDR3, the DNA is TGTGCCAGCAGTTACGGGGCGGCCACTCTCACTACCTACGAGCAGTACTTC. The chain carries TRBV6-2 or TRBV6-3 and TRBJ2-7, with D possibly matching TRBD1 (5 bases). Germline V gene lookup returns CDR1 MNHEY and CDR2 SVGEGT. The V end lost 2 bases, the J end lost 2 bases, and 19 bases lay between the germline ends. CDR3 length: 17 amino acids.

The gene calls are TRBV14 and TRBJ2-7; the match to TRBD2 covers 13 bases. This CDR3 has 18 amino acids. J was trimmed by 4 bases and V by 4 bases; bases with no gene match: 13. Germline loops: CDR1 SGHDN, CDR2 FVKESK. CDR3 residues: CASSPVPGLAGSQYEQYF. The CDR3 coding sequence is TGTGCCAGCAGCCCCGTCCCGGGACTAGCGGGATCCCAGTACGAGCAGTACTTC.

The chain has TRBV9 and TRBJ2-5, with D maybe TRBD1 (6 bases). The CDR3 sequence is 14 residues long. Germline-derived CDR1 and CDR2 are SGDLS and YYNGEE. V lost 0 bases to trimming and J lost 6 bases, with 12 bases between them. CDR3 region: CASSVEARDKTQYF. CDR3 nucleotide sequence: TGTGCCAGCAGCGTAGAAGCCAGGGACAAGACCCAGTACTTC.

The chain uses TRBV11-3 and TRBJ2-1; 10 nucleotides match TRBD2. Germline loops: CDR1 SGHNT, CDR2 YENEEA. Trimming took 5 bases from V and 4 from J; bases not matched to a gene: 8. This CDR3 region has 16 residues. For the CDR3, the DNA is TGTGCCAGCAGCGGGGGAGCGGGAGGGTTATACAATGAGCAGTTCTTC. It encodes CASSGGAGGLYNEQFF.

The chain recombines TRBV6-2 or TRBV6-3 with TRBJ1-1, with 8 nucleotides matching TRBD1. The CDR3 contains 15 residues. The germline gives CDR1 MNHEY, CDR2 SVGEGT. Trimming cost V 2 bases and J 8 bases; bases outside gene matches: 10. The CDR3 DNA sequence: TGTGCCAGCAGTTACGCCGGGACAGGAAAAAACGAAGCTTTCTTT. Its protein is CASSYAGTGKNEAFF.